This T cell receptor (beta chain) was sequenced during a study of beta chain features in type 1 diabetes. Reverse transcribing all isolated RNA meant expressed TCRB transcripts were sequenced. Sequencing was performed with immunoSEQ multiplex PCR; in TCRdb, only in-frame clones are kept and a portion is missing. The table has some 410,000 clones, more than 11% seen once; the top ten hold about 0.04%. This clone was recorded only once. This CDR3 is built from 12 residues. The chain uses TRBV12-2 and TRBJ2-1. TRBV12-2 is deemed a pseudogene. The receptor comes from a man under 40 in good health. The specimen was naive CD4+ T cells from blood. The CDR3 sequence is CASRCRSVHGIF. In DNA form, the CDR3 reads TGTGCAAGTCGCTGCCGATCGGTTCATGGGATCTTC.